The rows below give T cell receptor beta chains drawn from one sample of a study of blood T cell repertoires in COVID-19. Libraries were prepared by immunoSEQ multiplex PCR; TCRdb keeps only in-frame clonotypes and omits some of them. The table records 190,000 or so clones, more than 80% of them present only once. Source material: PBMCs or T cells enriched from blood (not recorded which). All receptors come from a man aged 25 to 40 who had recovered from COVID-19. The CDR3 runs from the conserved cysteine through the conserved F or W. A D gene is named only where the DNA matches it firmly. Not every row has a clone size; where given, it reads once, few, many or a size class.

v_gene	abundance	j_gene	d_gene	CDR3nt	CDR3aa
TRBV18	.	TRBJ1-1	.	TGTGCCAGCTCACCAGCGTTGAACACTGAAGCTTTCTTT	CASSPALNTEAFF
TRBV10-2	.	TRBJ1-6	.	TGCGCCAGCAGTGAGTCGAGAACAGGAGGGAATTCACCCCTCCACTTT	CASSESRTGGNSPLHF
TRBV15	.	TRBJ2-3	TRBD2	TGTGCCACCAGCAGAGAAATAGCGGGAGTCGCAGATACGCAGTATTTT	CATSREIAGVADTQYF
TRBV7-9	once	TRBJ2-1	TRBD2	TGTGCCAGCAGCCCCAAGAGGGTAGCGGGGGTGGAGCAGTTCTTC	CASSPKRVAGVEQFF
TRBV7-2	once	TRBJ2-3	.	TGTGCCAGCAGCTTCCGACTGCCGGGACTCCCCACAGATACGCAGTATTTT	CASSFRLPGLPTDTQYF
TRBV24-1	.	TRBJ2-6	TRBD1	TGTGCCACCAGTGTCACAGGGGGCATATTTACCTCTGGGGCCAACGTCCTGACTTTC	CATSVTGGIFTSGANVLTF
TRBV6-5	.	TRBJ1-2	.	TGTGCCAGCAGTTACGGCGGGAACTATGGCTACACCTTC	CASSYGGNYGYTF
TRBV4-3	few	TRBJ1-5	.	TGCGCCAGCAGCCAAGATTCGGGGGGCTTGTCGCCCCAGCATTTT	CASSQDSGGLSPQHF
TRBV6-1	.	TRBJ1-3	TRBD1	TGTGCCAGCAGTGACCAGGGGGCGTTTGGAAACACCATATATTTT	CASSDQGAFGNTIYF
TRBV3-1/TRBV3-2	.	TRBJ1-6	.	TGTGCCAGCAGGAGAGGGAGCTCACCCCTCCACTTT	CASRRGSSPLHF
TRBV4-1	.	TRBJ1-4	TRBD1	TGCGCCAGCAGGATAAGGCCAGGGGGCAGTAATGAAAAACTGTTTTTT	CASRIRPGGSNEKLFF
TRBV4-2	.	TRBJ1-4	.	TGTGCCAGCAGCCAAGGGTTGGTGACTTCTAATGAAAAACTGTTTTTT	CASSQGLVTSNEKLFF
TRBV24-1	.	TRBJ1-2	.	TGTGCCACCAGTCCAACAGGGAACTATGGCTACACCTTC	CATSPTGNYGYTF
TRBV5-1	.	TRBJ1-1	TRBD1	TGCGCCAGCAGCCTCGGGACAGGGAACACTGAAGCTTTCTTT	CASSLGTGNTEAFF
TRBV7-2	few	TRBJ2-7	TRBD1	TGTGCCAGCAGCTTAAAACAGGGGGCCGACGAGCAGTACTTC	CASSLKQGADEQYF
TRBV28	.	TRBJ1-3	.	TGTGCCAGCAGTTTATACGCGTACTCTGGAAACACCATATATTTT	CASSLYAYSGNTIYF
TRBV7-9	.	TRBJ1-1	TRBD1	TGTGCCAGCAGCTTGGGGAATCGGGACAGGAAGGCGAACACTGAAGCTTTCTTT	CASSLGNRDRKANTEAFF
TRBV4-3	.	TRBJ1-3	TRBD1	TGCGCCAGCAGCCAGGGACAGAACTCTGGAAACACCATATATTTT	CASSQGQNSGNTIYF
TRBV28	.	TRBJ2-1	.	TGTGCCAGCAGTTGGGCGTACAATGAGCAGTTCTTC	CASSWAYNEQFF
TRBV3-1/TRBV3-2	.	TRBJ2-6	TRBD1	TGTGCCAGCAGCCAAGGTGGACAGGGGGTGTCAGGGGCCAACGTCCTGACTTTC	CASSQGGQGVSGANVLTF
TRBV19	once	TRBJ1-5	.	TGTGCCAGTAGTATGTTAGTCCATTACAATCAGCCCCAGCATTTT	CASSMLVHYNQPQHF
TRBV4-2	.	TRBJ1-6	.	TGTGCCAGCAGCCAAAAATCGACAGACTATAATTCACCCCTCCACTTT	CASSQKSTDYNSPLHF
TRBV9	.	TRBJ1-6	.	TGTGCCAGCAGCGTAGATTCCAGGGTTAATTCACCCCTCCACTTT	CASSVDSRVNSPLHF
TRBV4-1	.	TRBJ2-3	.	TGCGCCAGCAGCCAAGTAATCCTAGATACGCAGTATTTT	CASSQVILDTQYF
TRBV6-5	.	TRBJ2-7	.	TGTGCCAGCAGTTACTCGGGCAGCACCTACGAGCAGTACTTC	CASSYSGSTYEQYF
TRBV5-1	.	TRBJ2-5	TRBD2	TGCGCCAGCAGCTCCGCGGCAACTAGCGAGGAGACCCAGTACTTC	CASSSAATSEETQYF
TRBV9	.	TRBJ1-3	TRBD1	TGTGCCAGCAGCGTAGGACAGGGGGTAGACACCATATATTTT	CASSVGQGVDTIYF
TRBV14	.	TRBJ1-1	.	TGTGCCAGCAGCCGCGCAGGTCAGAACACTGAAGCTTTCTTT	CASSRAGQNTEAFF
TRBV13	.	TRBJ2-5	TRBD1	TGTGCCAGCAGCCCCGTCGCGGGACAGGGAGAGACCCAGTACTTC	CASSPVAGQGETQYF
TRBV5-4	few	TRBJ2-2	TRBD2	TGTGCCAGTGTATGGCCTAGCGGTCACACCGGGGAGCTGTTTTTT	CASVWPSGHTGELFF
TRBV7-2	.	TRBJ2-2	.	TGTGCCACCCCAGACACCGGGGAGCTGTTTTTT	CATPDTGELFF
TRBV25-1	.	TRBJ2-1	TRBD2	TGTGCCAGCACCAAACTAGCGGGAGGTTACAATGAGCAGTTCTTC	CASTKLAGGYNEQFF
TRBV3-1/TRBV3-2	.	TRBJ1-6	.	TGTGCCAGCAGCCAAGGTCGACCGGGGGATTATAATTCACCCCTCCACTTT	CASSQGRPGDYNSPLHF
TRBV6-5	.	TRBJ2-7	TRBD1	TGTGCCAGCAGTTCCCGGGACAGGGTTTTTCCCTACGAGCAGTACTTC	CASSSRDRVFPYEQYF
TRBV6-1	.	TRBJ1-1	.	TGTGCCAGCAGTGAAGATGGGGGGATAGCTTTCTTT	CASSEDGGIAFF
TRBV2	.	TRBJ1-5	.	TGTGCCAGCACTTACCGGGGGGGGGACTATAGCAATCAGCCCCAGCATTTT	CASTYRGGDYSNQPQHF
TRBV7-2	few	TRBJ2-7	TRBD1	TGTGCCAGCAGCCGACAGGGATACGAGCAGTACTTC	CASSRQGYEQYF
TRBV7-9	few	TRBJ1-6	TRBD1	TGTGCCAGCAGCCCGGGCTGGGGGACAGGGGGTAATTCACCCCTCCACTTT	CASSPGWGTGGNSPLHF
TRBV7-9	.	TRBJ2-2	.	TGTGCCAGCAGCTTAACTACCGGGGAGCTGTTTTTT	CASSLTTGELFF
TRBV28	.	TRBJ2-5	.	TGTGCCAGCAGCCGCCCGGGAGTGGGGAACCAAGAGACCCAGTACTTC	CASSRPGVGNQETQYF
TRBV2	.	TRBJ1-1	.	TGTGCCAGCAGGATAGACAAGAACACTGAAGCTTTCTTT	CASRIDKNTEAFF
TRBV30	.	TRBJ2-2	.	TGTGCCTGGAGTGTCCTCAGTGAAGATACCGGGGAGCTGTTTTTT	CAWSVLSEDTGELFF
TRBV28	.	TRBJ2-5	.	TGTGCCAGCAGCCCCTTGGACTGGGACTCCCAAGAGACCCAGTACTTC	CASSPLDWDSQETQYF
TRBV24-1	.	TRBJ1-2	.	TGTGCCACCAGTGACCCGCGGGAGGCTCCAAACTATGGCTACACCTTC	CATSDPREAPNYGYTF
TRBV15	.	TRBJ1-6	.	TGTGCCACCAGCAGAGAGGAGGTGTCATTAATGATGGTACCGCATTCACCCCTCCACTTT	CATSREEVSLMMVPHSPLHF
TRBV4-1	.	TRBJ2-2	TRBD1	TGCGCCAGCAGCCCCCCTGACAGGGCTCGGGTCACCGGGGAGCTGTTTTTT	CASSPPDRARVTGELFF
TRBV9	.	TRBJ2-1	.	TGTGCCAGCAGCGTAGATCCACTGCTCTACAATGAGCAGTTCTTC	CASSVDPLLYNEQFF
TRBV4-3	.	TRBJ2-6	.	TGCGCCAGCAGCCATAACTCTGGGGCCAACGTCCTGACTTTC	CASSHNSGANVLTF